Listed here is a single TCR beta chain. The J segment lost 5 bases and the V segment lost 3 bases, leaving 5 bases of the junction unmatched. The CDR3 loop spans 14 amino acids. Per germline, CDR1 SGDLS and CDR2 YYNGEE. The data originate from a study of blood T cell repertoires in COVID-19. The wider study: Material from acute and convalescent COVID-19 was sourced from the United States, Italy and Spain.

TCRdb's table, derived via immunoSEQ multiplex PCR, lists solely in-frame clones and lacks some. The data contain about 160,000 clones, approximately 75% of them singletons. The receptor's source is a human donor in a cohort sampled during active COVID-19. The chain uses TRBV9 and TRBJ2-5; 9 positions match TRBD1. The source material was peripheral blood. The CDR3 spells CASSGTGASETQYF. The CDR3, as DNA: TGTGCCAGCAGCGGGACAGGGGCGTCGGAGACCCAGTACTTC. Full variable domain (rest looked up from reference TRBV9 and TRBJ2-5): DSGVTQTPKHLITATGQRVTLRCSPRSGDLSVYWYQQSLDQGLQFLIQYYNGEERAKGNILERFSAQQFPDLHSELNLSSLELGDSALYFCASSGTGASETQYFGPGTRLLVL.